The sequence of this T cell receptor beta chain was determined in a study of cytomegalovirus exposure and HLA in healthy donors. Trimming removed 3 bases from V and 4 bases from J, with 15 bases in between. Germline assignment: CDR1 MGHDK and CDR2 SYGVNS. This CDR3 comprises 15 residues. Note on this clone: Its antigen is undetermined.

Vbeta (60) and Jbeta (13) primers were used in the PCR. Data came from immunoSEQ multiplex PCR; TCRdb stores just in-frame clones and leaves some out. Counted here are roughly 100,000 clones, approximately 82% occurring once; the ten biggest clones make up about 7.5%. General observations from the study: Exclusion applied to some V segments, including TRBV6-2 and TRBV6-3, as they were indistinguishable. Most likely, a cluster of highly shared sequence variants arose as a sequencing artifact. A few chains tied to CMV proved CMV antigen-specific in vitro.

This receptor was identified in a man in his forties in good health and CMV-seropositive. This sequence joins TRBV25-1 and TRBJ2-5; TRBD2 is a possible D gene (6 bases). Sequenced material: PBMCs. The DNA of the CDR3 is TGTGCCAGCAGTGATTTGGCCTTGGGGGGAGAGACCCAGTACTTC. It translates to CASSDLALGGETQYF.